These T cell receptor beta chains were read from a single sample in a study of blood T cell repertoires in COVID-19. Only in-frame clones appear in the TCRdb table, and some are missing; sequencing was by immunoSEQ multiplex PCR. The table includes more than 250,000 clones, about 92% detected once. The sample taken for sequencing was PBMCs or T cells enriched from blood (not recorded which). These receptors all come from a woman aged 25-40 years who had recovered from COVID-19. The conserved cysteine and the conserved F or W are not part of the CDR3 here. Clone size appears in some rows only: once, few, many, or a class for an expanded clone.

. | TRBV9 | ASSVVVGGVNEQF
. | TRBV6-1 | ASSESNTEAF
. | TRBV6-5 | ASRGHHNSPLH
. | TRBV28 | ASSSPRGPSHNEQF
once | TRBV19 | ASSIRFSGNTIY
. | TRBV7-8 | ASSLEYDGVNEKLF
. | TRBV19 | ASSRIAAAGPGTGSQPQH
once | TRBV2 | ACQDSLAYEQY
. | TRBV15 | ATTRSSYNSPLH
. | TRBV20-1 | SATRINEQF